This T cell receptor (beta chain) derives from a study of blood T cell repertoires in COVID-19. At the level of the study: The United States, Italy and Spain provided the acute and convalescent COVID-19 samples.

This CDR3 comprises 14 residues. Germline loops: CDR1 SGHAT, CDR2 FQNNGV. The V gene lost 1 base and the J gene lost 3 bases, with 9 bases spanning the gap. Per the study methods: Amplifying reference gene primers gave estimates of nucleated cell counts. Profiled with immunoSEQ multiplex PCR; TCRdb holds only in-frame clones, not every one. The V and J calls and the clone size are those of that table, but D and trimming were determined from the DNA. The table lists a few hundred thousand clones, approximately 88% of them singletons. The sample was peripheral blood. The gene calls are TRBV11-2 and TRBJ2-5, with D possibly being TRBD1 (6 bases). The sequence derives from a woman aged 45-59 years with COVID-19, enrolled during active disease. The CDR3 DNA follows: TGTGCCAGCAGCTTAGGGGCAGGGGAAGAGACCCAGTACTTC. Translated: CASSLGAGEETQYF.